The present TCR beta chain was sequenced within a study of blood T cell repertoires in COVID-19. TCRdb's copy holds only in-frame clones and misses some; the assay was immunoSEQ multiplex PCR. The table lists about 220,000 clones, approximately 83% of them singletons. The V end was cut by 5 bases, the J end by 6 bases, with 16 bases between. Germline CDR1 SGHAT, CDR2 FQDESV (reference sequence). The CDR3 runs to 15 residues. This clone is deemed medium-sized (0.01 to 0.1%). The chain has TRBV11-1 and TRBJ2-2, with D tentatively TRBD2 (6 bases). The sequencing input was PBMCs or T cells enriched from blood (not recorded which). The clonotype was recovered from a woman in her sixties who had recovered from COVID-19. The CDR3 loop reads CASSPEGIGSGELFF. CDR3 DNA sequence: TGTGCCAGCAGCCCGGAGGGGATCGGGTCCGGGGAGCTGTTTTTT.